Included here is one T cell receptor beta chain sequence, with context. Seattle's enrolled individuals joined amid active infection and were then monitored longitudinally. From germline, CDR1 is GTSNPN and CDR2 SVGIG (reference sequence). The V end was cut by 2 bases, the J end by 1 base, with 8 bases between. The CDR3 sequence is 13 residues long. This entry belongs to a study of blood T cell repertoires in COVID-19. Study-wide context: The United States, Italy and Spain supplied acute and convalescent COVID-19 samples.

Clones were sequenced by immunoSEQ multiplex PCR, and TCRdb holds only the in-frame ones, with some missing. The table has some 220,000 clones, 82% seen once. The clonotype was recovered from a woman aged 70-85 years with COVID-19, enrolled during active disease. V is TRBV30 and J is TRBJ1-1; D is perhaps TRBD1 (6 bases). The material sequenced was peripheral blood. The DNA for the CDR3 is TGTGCCTGGAGTCCGGACAGGAACACTGAAGCTTTCTTT. The encoded protein is CAWSPDRNTEAFF.